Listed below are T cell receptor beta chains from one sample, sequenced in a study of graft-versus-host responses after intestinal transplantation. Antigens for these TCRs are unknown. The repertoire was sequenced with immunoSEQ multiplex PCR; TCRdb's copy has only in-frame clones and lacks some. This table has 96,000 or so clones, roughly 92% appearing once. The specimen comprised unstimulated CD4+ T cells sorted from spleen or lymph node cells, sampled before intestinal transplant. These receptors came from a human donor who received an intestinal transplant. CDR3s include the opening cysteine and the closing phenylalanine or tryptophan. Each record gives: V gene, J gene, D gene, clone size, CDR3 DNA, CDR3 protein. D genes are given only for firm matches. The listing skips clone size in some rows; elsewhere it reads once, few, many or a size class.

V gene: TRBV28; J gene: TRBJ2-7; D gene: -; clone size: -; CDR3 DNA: TGTGCCAGCAGTTTAATTACCCGAACAGGGACCTACGAGCAGTACTTC; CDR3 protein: CASSLITRTGTYEQYF
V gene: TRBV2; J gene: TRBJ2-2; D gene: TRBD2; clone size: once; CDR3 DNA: TGTGCCAGCAGGCTTAGCGGGGGGGCCCACACCGGGGAGCTGTTTTTT; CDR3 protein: CASRLSGGAHTGELFF
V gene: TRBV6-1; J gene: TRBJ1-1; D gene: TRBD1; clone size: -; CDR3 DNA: TGTGCCAGCAGTGTTAAACGGGACAGGGGGGACTTGTACACTGAAGCTTTCTTT; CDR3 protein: CASSVKRDRGDLYTEAFF
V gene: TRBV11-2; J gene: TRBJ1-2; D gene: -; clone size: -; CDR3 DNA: TGTGCCAGCAGCCGGCGGGACGGAGCTAACTATGGCTACACCTTC; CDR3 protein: CASSRRDGANYGYTF
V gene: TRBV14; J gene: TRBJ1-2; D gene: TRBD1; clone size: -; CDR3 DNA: TGTGCCAGCAGCTCTACCGGGATGGGACAGGGGGCATATGGATATGGCTACACCTTC; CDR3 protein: CASSSTGMGQGAYGYGYTF
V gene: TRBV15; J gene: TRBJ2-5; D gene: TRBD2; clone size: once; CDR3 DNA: TGTGCCACCAGCAGAGATAGCCAGCGGGACGGGGAGACCCAGTACTTC; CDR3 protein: CATSRDSQRDGETQYF
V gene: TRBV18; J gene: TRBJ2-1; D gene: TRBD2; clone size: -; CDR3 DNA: TGTGCCAGCTCCCCCCTGACTAGCGGGAGCAATGAGCAGTTCTTC; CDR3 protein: CASSPLTSGSNEQFF
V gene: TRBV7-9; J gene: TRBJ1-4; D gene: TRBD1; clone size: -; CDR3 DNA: TGTGCCAGCAGCATCACCGCCGCGAAGGGGGCGACTAATGAAAAACTGTTTTTT; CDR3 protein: CASSITAAKGATNEKLFF
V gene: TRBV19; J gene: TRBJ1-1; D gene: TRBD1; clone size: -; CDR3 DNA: TGTGCCAGTAGTACGGGACAGGGGTATGCTGAAGCTTTCTTT; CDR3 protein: CASSTGQGYAEAFF
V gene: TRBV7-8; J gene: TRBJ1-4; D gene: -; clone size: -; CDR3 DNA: TGTGCCAGCAGCTTATTTGGAGGGGATGAAAAACTGTTTTTT; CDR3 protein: CASSLFGGDEKLFF
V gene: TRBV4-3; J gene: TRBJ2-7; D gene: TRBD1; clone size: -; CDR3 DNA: TGCGCCAGCAGCCAAGATTTAGGGACAGGGGGCGACGACGAGCAGTACTTC; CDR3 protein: CASSQDLGTGGDDEQYF
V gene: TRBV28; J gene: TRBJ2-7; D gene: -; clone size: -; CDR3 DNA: TGTGCCAGCAGTGATAAGACACCTCCCTACGAGCAGTACTTC; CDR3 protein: CASSDKTPPYEQYF
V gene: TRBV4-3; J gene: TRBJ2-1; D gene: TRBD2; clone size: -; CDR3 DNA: TGCGCCAGCAGCCAAGATGGTCCTAGCGGGGGGGCGATTGAGCAGTTCTTC; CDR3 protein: CASSQDGPSGGAIEQFF
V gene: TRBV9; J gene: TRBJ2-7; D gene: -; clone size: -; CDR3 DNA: TGTGCCAGCAGCGTAGCTAAAAGTTACGAGCAGTACTTC; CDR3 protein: CASSVAKSYEQYF
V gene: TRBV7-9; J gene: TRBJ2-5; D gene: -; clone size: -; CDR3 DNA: TGTGCCAGCAGCCCAAAGTGGGGGGAAGAGACCCAGTACTTC; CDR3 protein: CASSPKWGEETQYF
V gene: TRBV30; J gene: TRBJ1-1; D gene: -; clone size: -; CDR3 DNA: TGTGCCCAGAAGCCAGGGGCCCACCCTGGCAACACTGAAGCTTTCTTT; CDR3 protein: CAQKPGAHPGNTEAFF
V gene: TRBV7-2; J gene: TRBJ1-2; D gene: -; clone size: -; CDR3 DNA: TGTGCCAGCAGCTTAACGAAACACACAGTCTATGGCTACACCTTC; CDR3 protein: CASSLTKHTVYGYTF
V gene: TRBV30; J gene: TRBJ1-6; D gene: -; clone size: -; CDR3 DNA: TGTGCCTGGAGCGGAGGGAAATTTAGCTCCTATAATTCACCCCTCCACTTT; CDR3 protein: CAWSGGKFSSYNSPLHF
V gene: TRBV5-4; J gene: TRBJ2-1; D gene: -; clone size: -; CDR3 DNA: TGTGCCAGCAGCACGAGACAGAGCTCCTACAATGAGCAGTTCTTC; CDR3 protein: CASSTRQSSYNEQFF
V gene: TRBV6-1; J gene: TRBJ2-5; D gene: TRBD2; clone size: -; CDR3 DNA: TGTGCCAGCTATGGGAGGGAAAGGAAGGAGACCCAGTACTTC; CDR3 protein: CASYGRERKETQYF
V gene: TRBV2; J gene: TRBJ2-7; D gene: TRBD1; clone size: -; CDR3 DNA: TGTGCCAGCAGAGGACAGGGGAGCTCCTACGAGCAGTACTTC; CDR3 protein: CASRGQGSSYEQYF
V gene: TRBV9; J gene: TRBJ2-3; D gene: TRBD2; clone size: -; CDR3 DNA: TGTGCCAGCAGCGACCGACTAGCGGGGGGGCAAGATACGCAGTATTTT; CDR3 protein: CASSDRLAGGQDTQYF
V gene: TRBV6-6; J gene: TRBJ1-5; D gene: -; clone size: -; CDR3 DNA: TGTGCCAGCAGTTACTCGAGCGCAGCTGATCAGCCCCAGCATTTT; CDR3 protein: CASSYSSAADQPQHF
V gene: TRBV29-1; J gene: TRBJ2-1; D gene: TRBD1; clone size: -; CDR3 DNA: TGCAGCGTGGAAGACAGGGGACGTTCCTACAATGAGCAGTTCTTC; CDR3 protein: CSVEDRGRSYNEQFF
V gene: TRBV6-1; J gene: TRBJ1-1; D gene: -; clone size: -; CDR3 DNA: TGTGCCAGCAGTGAAGTGGGGCCGAGTGAAGCTTTCTTT; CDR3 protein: CASSEVGPSEAFF
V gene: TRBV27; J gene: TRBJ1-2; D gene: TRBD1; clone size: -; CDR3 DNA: TGTGCCAGCAGTTTTAAGGGACAGTCGAACTATGGCTACACCTTC; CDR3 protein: CASSFKGQSNYGYTF
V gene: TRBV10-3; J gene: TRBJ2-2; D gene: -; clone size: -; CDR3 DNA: TGTGCCATCAGAGAAACAGGGCCCGGGGAGCTGTTTTTT; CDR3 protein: CAIRETGPGELFF
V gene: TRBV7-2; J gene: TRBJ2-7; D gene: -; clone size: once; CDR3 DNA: TGTGCCAGCAGCTTAGGGCGGGGATTTGGAGACGAGCAGTACTTC; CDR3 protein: CASSLGRGFGDEQYF
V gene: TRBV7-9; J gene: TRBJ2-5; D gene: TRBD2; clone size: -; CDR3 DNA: TGTGCCAGCAGCTTATCCACTAGCGAAGAGACCCAGTACTTC; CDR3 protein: CASSLSTSEETQYF
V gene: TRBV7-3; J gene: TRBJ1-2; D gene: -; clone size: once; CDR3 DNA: TGTGCCAGCAGCCCCCAGGCAGTCTCTAACTATGGCTACACCTTC; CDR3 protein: CASSPQAVSNYGYTF
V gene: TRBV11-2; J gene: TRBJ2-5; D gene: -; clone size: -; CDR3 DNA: TGTGCCAGCAGCTCGGGAAATCTAGCGAACCAAGAGACCCAGTACTTC; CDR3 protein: CASSSGNLANQETQYF
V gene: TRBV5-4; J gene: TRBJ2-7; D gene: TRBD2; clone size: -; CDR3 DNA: TGTGCCAGCAGCCAACGACTAGCGGGAGGCCACGAGCAGTACTTC; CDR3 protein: CASSQRLAGGHEQYF
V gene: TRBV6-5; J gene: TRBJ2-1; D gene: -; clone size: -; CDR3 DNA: TGTGCCAGCAGTTACTCAGGGGGCTCCTACAATGAGCAGTTCTTC; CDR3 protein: CASSYSGGSYNEQFF
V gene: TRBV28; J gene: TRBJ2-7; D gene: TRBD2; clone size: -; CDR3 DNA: TGTGCCAGCAGGGGGGATGTAGCGGGGGCCTACGAGCAGTACTTC; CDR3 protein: CASRGDVAGAYEQYF
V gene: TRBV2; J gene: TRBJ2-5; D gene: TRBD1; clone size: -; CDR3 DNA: TGTGCCAGCGGGGGACAGAGAGAGACCCAGTACTTC; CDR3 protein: CASGGQRETQYF
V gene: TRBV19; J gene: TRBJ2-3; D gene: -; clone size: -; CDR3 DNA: TGTGCCAGTAGTAAGAGGGGGTCCAAAGATACGCAGTATTTT; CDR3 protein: CASSKRGSKDTQYF
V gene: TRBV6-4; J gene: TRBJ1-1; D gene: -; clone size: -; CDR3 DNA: TGTGCCAGAAAGAGGACACGGTTGCCGAGTGAAGCTTTCTTT; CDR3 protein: CARKRTRLPSEAFF
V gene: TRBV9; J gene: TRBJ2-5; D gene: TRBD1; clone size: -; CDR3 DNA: TGTGCCAGCAGCGTAGGTCACAGGGGGTTAGGGGAGACCCAGTACTTC; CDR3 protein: CASSVGHRGLGETQYF
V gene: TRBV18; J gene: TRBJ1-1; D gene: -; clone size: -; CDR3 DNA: TGTGCCAGCTCACCCGACTCAGGTGGACATATGAACACTGAAGCTTTCTTT; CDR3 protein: CASSPDSGGHMNTEAFF
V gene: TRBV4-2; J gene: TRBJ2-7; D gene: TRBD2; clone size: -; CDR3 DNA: TGTGCCAGCAGCCAAGATATGGGGACTAGTTGGTACGAGCAGTACTTC; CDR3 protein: CASSQDMGTSWYEQYF
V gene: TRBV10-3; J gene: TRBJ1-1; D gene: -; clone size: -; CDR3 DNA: TGTGCCATCAGAAACGGTTTGAACACTGAAGCTTTCTTT; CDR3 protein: CAIRNGLNTEAFF
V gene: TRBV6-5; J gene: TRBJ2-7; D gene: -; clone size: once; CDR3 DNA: TGTGCCAGCAGTCCCGACAGATTCCCCTACGAGCAGTACTTC; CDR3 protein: CASSPDRFPYEQYF
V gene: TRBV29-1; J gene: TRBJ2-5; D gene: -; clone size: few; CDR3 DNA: TGCAGCGTGGACGGGGGTAGGGAGACCCAGTACTTC; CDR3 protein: CSVDGGRETQYF
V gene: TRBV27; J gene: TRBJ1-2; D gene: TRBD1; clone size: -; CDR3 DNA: TGTGCCAGCAGTTTACGGGGACAGCTAATTAACTATGGCTACACCTTC; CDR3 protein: CASSLRGQLINYGYTF
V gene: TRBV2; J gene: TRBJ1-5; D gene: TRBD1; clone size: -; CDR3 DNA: TGTGCCAGCAGTGAAGCGACAGGGGGCGTGGGGCCCCAGCATTTT; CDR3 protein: CASSEATGGVGPQHF
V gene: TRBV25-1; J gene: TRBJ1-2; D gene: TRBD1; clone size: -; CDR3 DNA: TGTGCCAGCAGTGAACAGGGGGCGATTACAGGCTACACCTTC; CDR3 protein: CASSEQGAITGYTF
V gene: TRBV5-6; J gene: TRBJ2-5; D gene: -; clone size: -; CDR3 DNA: TGTGCCAGCAGCCCGGAGGGGCGTGGGCTGTACCAAGAGACCCAGTACTTC; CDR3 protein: CASSPEGRGLYQETQYF
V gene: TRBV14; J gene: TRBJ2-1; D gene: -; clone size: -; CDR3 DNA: TGTGCCAGCAGCCAAGACCGCCTGGAGCGGAGCTCCTACAATGAGCAGTTCTTC; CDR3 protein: CASSQDRLERSSYNEQFF
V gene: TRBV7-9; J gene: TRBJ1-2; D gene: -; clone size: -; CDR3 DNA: TGTGCCAGCAGCTTCCGCACGAGCTATGGCTACACCTTC; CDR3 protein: CASSFRTSYGYTF
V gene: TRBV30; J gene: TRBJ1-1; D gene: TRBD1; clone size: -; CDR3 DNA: TGTGCCTGGAGTGTGGGACAGAGGAACACTGAAGCTTTCTTT; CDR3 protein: CAWSVGQRNTEAFF
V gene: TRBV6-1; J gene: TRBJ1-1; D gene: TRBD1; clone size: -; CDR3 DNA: TGTGCCAGCAGTATAACAGGGACAGTGAACACTGAAGCTTTCTTT; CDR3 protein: CASSITGTVNTEAFF